This T cell receptor (beta chain) originates from a study of technical replicates of blood from a handful of donors. Trimming cost V 6 bases and J 1 base, with 9 bases left between them. The CDR3 has 14 residues. The germline V gene encodes CDR1 SGHTA and CDR2 FQGTGA. The table came from immunoSEQ multiplex PCR; TCRdb's copy has only in-frame clones and leaves some out. Altogether roughly 76,000 clones are present, around 94% being singletons, with the ten largest covering about 0.25%. Input material: T cells isolated from PBMCs. This clonotype originated in a human donor in good health. V and J are TRBV7-3 and TRBJ2-2; D is possibly TRBD1 (5 bases). The CDR3 spells CASSKTGNTGELFF. CDR3 coding DNA: TGTGCCAGCAGTAAAACAGGGAACACCGGGGAGCTGTTTTTT. The variable domain in full, with the rest retrieved from reference TRBV7-3 and TRBJ2-2, is GAGVSQTPSNKVTEKGKYVELRCDPISGHTALYWYRQSLGQGPEFLIYFQGTGAADDSGLPNDRFFAVRPEGSVSTLKIQRTERGDSAVYLCASSKTGNTGELFFGEGSRLTVL.